The 6 T cell receptor beta chains reported below all come from one sample, sequenced in a study of T-cell memory formation after mild COVID-19. Using its own MiXCR run on the 5' RACE reads, TCRdb lists one record per CDR3 protein. The sample consists of about 360,000 distinct CDR3 sequences, 14% of them appearing once. The specimen sequenced was PBMCs or a T cell subset sorted from them (not recorded which). These receptors came from a man aged 18 to 30 who had mild COVID-19 (a few samples of this study predate the infection). Cell type and time point are not known.

This clonotype was seen many times. This chain connects TRBV15 to TRBJ2-2; no definite D call. This CDR3 has 12 residues. V was pared by 0 bases and J by 5 bases, with 1 base between. CDR1 LNHNV and CDR2 YYDKDF come from the germline V gene (reference sequence). CDR3 region: CATSRDTGELFF. CDR3 sequence (DNA): TGTGCCACCAGCAGAGATACCGGGGAGCTGTTTTTT.

The table lists this clonotype with many counts. This chain joins TRBV7-2 and TRBJ2-7; the match to TRBD1 covers 8 bases. From germline, CDR1 is SGHTA and CDR2 FQGNSA. This CDR3 is 14 amino acids long. With V trimmed by 4 bases and J by 3 bases, 5 bases remained unmatched. In DNA form, the CDR3 reads TGTGCCAGCAGCTCGCAGGGGGCGGTCTACGAGCAGTACTTC. The encoded protein is CASSSQGAVYEQYF.

This clonotype was observed at least ten times. CDR3 sequence: CASSLVVGTNTGELFF. Here the CDR3 DNA reads TGCGCCAGCAGCTTGGTGGTAGGAACCAACACCGGGGAGCTGTTTTTT. The J gene is TRBJ2-2, the V gene TRBV5-1; D remains ambiguous. Germline-derived CDR1 and CDR2 are SGHRS and YFSETQ. This CDR3 comprises 16 residues. The V and J ends lost 0 bases and 2 bases respectively, with 11 bases between them.

The genes are TRBV28 and TRBJ1-1; 7 nucleotides line up with TRBD1. Per germline, CDR1 MDHEN and CDR2 SYDVKM. The V segment lost 7 bases and the J segment 5 bases; nucleotides outside the gene matches: 7. The CDR3 is 13 amino acids. CDR3 bases: TGTGCCAGCAAACCAGGGGGTTGGACTGAAGCTTTCTTT. It specifies CASKPGGWTEAFF.

CDR3 in DNA: TGTGCCAGCAGTTACAGACTATCCGGGAACTATGGCTACACCTTC. It specifies CASSYRLSGNYGYTF. The rearrangement links TRBV6-5 to TRBJ1-2; D not resolved. CDR1 is MNHEY, CDR2 SVGAGI, per germline. This CDR3 contains 15 residues. The V end lost 2 bases, the J end lost 2 bases, and 12 bases lay between the germline ends.

This clonotype has more than one count but fewer than ten. The chain is built from TRBV5-1 and TRBJ1-1; 9 bases are a match to TRBD1. V shed 4 bases, J shed 1 base, and the junction held 2 bases outside the gene matches. Germline lookup yields CDR1 SGHRS and CDR2 YFSETQ. CDR3 size: 14 residues. The CDR3 DNA sequence: TGCGCCAGCAGCGTGGACAGGGGGAACACTGAAGCTTTCTTT. It translates to CASSVDRGNTEAFF.